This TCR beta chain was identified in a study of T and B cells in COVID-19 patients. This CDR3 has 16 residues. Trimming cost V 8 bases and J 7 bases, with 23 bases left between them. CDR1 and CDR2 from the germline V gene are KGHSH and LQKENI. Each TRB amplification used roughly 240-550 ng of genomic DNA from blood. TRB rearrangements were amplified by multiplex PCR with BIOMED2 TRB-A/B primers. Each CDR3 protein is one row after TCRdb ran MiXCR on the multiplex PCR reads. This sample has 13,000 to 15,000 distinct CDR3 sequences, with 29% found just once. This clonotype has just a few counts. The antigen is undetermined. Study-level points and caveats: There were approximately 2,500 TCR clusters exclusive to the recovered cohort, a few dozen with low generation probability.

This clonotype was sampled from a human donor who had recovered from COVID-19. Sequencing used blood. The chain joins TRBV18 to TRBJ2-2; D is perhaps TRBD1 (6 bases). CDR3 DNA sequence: TGTGCCAGCCGTCCCGGGACACAAAGCTTCATCGGGGAGCTGTTTTTT. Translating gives CASRPGTQSFIGELFF.